These 7 T cell receptor beta chains were all obtained from the same sample, sequenced in a study of shared clonotypes between healthy human individuals. Sequencing used immunoSEQ multiplex PCR; TCRdb keeps in-frame clones, though not all of them. The sample lists millions of clones, 85% to 95% occurring once. The sample consisted of naive CD4+ T cells from PBMCs. The subset here: CD45RA+ positively selected. All receptors derive from a man aged 18 to 29 in good health. Some clones in this sample may be carry-over from other donors' samples.

The chain is built from TRBV6-1 and TRBJ2-7; D not resolved. The CDR3 spans 14 residues. The germline V gene encodes CDR1 MNHNS and CDR2 SASEGT. V was pared by 6 bases and J by 0 bases, with 12 bases between. Here the CDR3 DNA reads TGTGCCAGCAGCGCTAGGGCGCGCTCCTACGAGCAGTACTTC. Protein product: CASSARARSYEQYF.

Notes on this clone: The same CDR3 also results from other DNA sequences found in this sample. The chain has TRBV5-1 and TRBJ2-1, with D maybe TRBD1 (8 bases). The CDR3 is 15 amino acids. Trimming removed 0 bases at V and 5 bases at J, with 12 bases between. Per the germline V gene, CDR1 is SGHRS and CDR2 is YFSETQ. CDR3 amino acids: CASSLVTGGDNEQFF. The CDR3 DNA reads TGCGCCAGCAGCTTGGTAACAGGGGGGGACAATGAGCAGTTCTTC.

V gene TRBV5-4 combines with J gene TRBJ2-3; D is uncertain. Trimming cost V 3 bases and J 4 bases, with 12 bases left between them. The CDR3 is made up of 14 amino acids. CDR1 is SGHNT, CDR2 YYREEE, per germline (reference sequence). CDR3 region: CASSSASSSDTQYF. CDR3 coding DNA: TGTGCCAGCAGCTCCGCCTCGTCGTCAGATACGCAGTATTTT.

The rearrangement uses TRBV5-1 and TRBJ2-3; TRBD1 agrees at 10 bases. Looked up from germline, CDR1 is SGHRS and CDR2 is YFSETQ. The CDR3 spans 16 residues. Trimming took 4 bases from V and 3 from J; bases not matched to a gene: 8. This chain's CDR3 is CASSRRGTGVTDTQYF. The CDR3 bases are TGCGCCAGCAGCCGTAGGGGGACAGGGGTAACAGATACGCAGTATTTT.

This clone was detected once. The chain couples TRBV5-1 to TRBJ2-2; 7 bases agree with TRBD1. From germline, CDR1 is SGHRS and CDR2 YFSETQ. The J segment lost 6 bases and the V segment lost 0 bases, leaving 20 bases of the junction unmatched. The CDR3 extends over 20 amino acids. As DNA, the CDR3 is TGCGCCAGCAGCTTGGACAGGGGAAGCTGGTCACGCCAAGCTGCCGGGGAGCTGTTTTTT. Protein product: CASSLDRGSWSRQAAGELFF.

This clone was counted once. The chain joins TRBV28 to TRBJ2-1; TRBD1 agrees at 8 bases. V lost 5 bases to trimming and J lost 12 bases; unmatched junction nucleotides: 9. Germline loops: CDR1 MDHEN, CDR2 SYDVKM. This CDR3 is 13 amino acids long. The CDR3 sequence: CASSPLDRVWQFF. CDR3 coding DNA: TGTGCCAGCAGTCCTCTGGACAGGGTTTGGCAGTTCTTC.

The chain joins TRBV27 to TRBJ1-2; 11 positions agree with TRBD1. The CDR3 has 13 amino acids. Germline values: CDR1 MNHEY, CDR2 SMNVEV (reference sequence). V lost 5 bases, J lost 14 bases, and 10 bases stayed unmatched. For the CDR3, the DNA is TGTGCCAGCAGTCCCTGGGACAGGGGGAGAATTACCTTC. Translated: CASSPWDRGRITF.